Included here is one T cell receptor (beta chain) sequence, with context. Its matching antigen is unknown. CDR1 and CDR2 from the germline V gene are MDHEN and SYDVKM. Unmatched junction bases numbered 9, after V lost 6 bases and J lost 5 bases. The CDR3 has 15 amino acids. The sample belongs to a study of pediatric ulcerative colitis. Regarding the study as a whole: No controls had the two rectal clonotypes shared by ulcerative colitis patients.

Each sample received Survey-level depth of up to 500,000 reads. Produced via immunoSEQ multiplex PCR; TCRdb's table is partial and in-frame only. The sample records about 14,000 clones, 90% being singletons. What was sequenced was blood. The chain employs TRBV28 and TRBJ2-7, with TRBD1 matching 11 bases. The source is a boy between 10 and 17 years old with moderate ulcerative colitis. The CDR3 coding sequence is TGTGCCAGCAGCCTGAGGGGACAGGGGGGCAACGAGCAGTACTTC. Protein sequence: CASSLRGQGGNEQYF. Variable domain in full (rest from reference TRBV28 and TRBJ2-7): DVKVTQSSRYLVKRTGEKVFLECVQDMDHENMFWYRQDPGLGLRLIYFSYDVKMKEKGDIPEGYSVSREKKERFSLILESASTNQTSMYLCASSLRGQGGNEQYFGPGTRLTVT.